This TCR beta chain was captured by sequencing in a study of preoperative IRX-2 immunotherapy in early breast cancer. The CDR3 spans 14 residues. The germline CDR1 and CDR2 sequences are GTSNPN and SVGIG (reference sequence). Trimming shortened V by 0 bases and J by 5 bases, and 11 bases separated the two germline ends. As to treatment: preoperative locoregional IRX-2 cytokine immunotherapy. Preoperative locoregional IRX-2 cytokine immunotherapy was tested in the phase Ib source study. Method: immunoSEQ multiplex PCR; TCRdb's copy keeps in-frame clones and lacks some. Altogether approximately 100,000 clones are present, just over 85% being singletons, with the ten largest covering under 2.5%.

This rearrangement joins TRBV30 to TRBJ1-5; the D gene is possibly TRBD1 (5 bases). The sequence came from a human donor with breast cancer. The sample here was tumor tissue, taken after IRX-2 immunotherapy. Here the CDR3 DNA reads TGTGCCTGGAGTGTAGGACAAGGGCATCAGCCCCAGCATTTT. As protein: CAWSVGQGHQPQHF.